Shown below are 11 T cell receptor beta chains from a single sample sequenced in a study of regulatory T cells in long-lasting Graves disease. This sample's time point: newly diagnosed GD, antithyroid drugs for less than 3 months. TCR sequences were obtained from RNA taken from PBMCs. TCR beta libraries were built with iRepertoire HTBI primers and Arm-PCR of CDR3 regions. Via MiXCR, TCRdb re-called the multiplex PCR reads, giving one row per CDR3 protein. The sample consists of about 610,000 distinct CDR3 sequences, roughly 16% of them appearing once. These sequences were also reported in another study, on T cells in Graves' hyperthyroidism and ophthalmopathy.

The sequenced sample was peripheral blood mononuclear cells (PBMCs), obtained at new diagnosis, from a patient treated with antithyroid drugs. Receptors originate from a man between 18 and 35 years old with Graves disease.

In this sample, this clonotype turned up a few times. This sequence joins TRBV20-1 and TRBJ2-7, with 9 bases fitting TRBD1. The germline CDR1 and CDR2 sequences are DFQATT and SNEGSKA (reference sequence). Trimming removed 6 bases from V and 5 bases from J; junction bases left unmatched: 14. The CDR3 is 15 residues long. CDR3 nucleotide sequence: TGCAGTGCCACCGAGGAGACAGGGGGTCTCCACGAGCAGTACTTC. Protein product: CSATEETGGLHEQYF.

The chain has TRBV30 and TRBJ2-3; D not certain. V gave up 5 bases and J gave up 0 bases, with 12 bases separating them. The germline CDR1 and CDR2 sequences are GTSNPN and SVGIG (reference sequence). This CDR3 is built from 14 residues. CDR3 region: CAWALGFSTDTQYF. CDR3 in DNA: TGTGCCTGGGCCTTGGGTTTTAGCACAGATACGCAGTATTTT.

The chain carries TRBV19 and TRBJ2-7, with 7 nucleotides matching TRBD1. V lost 6 bases, J lost 1 base, and 6 bases stayed unmatched. The CDR3 covers 14 residues. Germline values: CDR1 LNHDA, CDR2 SQIVND (reference sequence). This CDR3 reads CASSRGFESYEQYF. Here the CDR3 DNA reads TGTGCCAGTAGCAGGGGGTTTGAGTCCTACGAGCAGTACTTC.

This clonotype was seen ten or more times. The chain uses TRBV2 and TRBJ2-7, with a tentative D call TRBD2 (7 bases). CDR3 length equals 13 residues. The germline CDR1 and CDR2 sequences are SNHLY and FYNNEI. Trimming shortened V by 11 bases and J by 5 bases, and 19 bases separated the two germline ends. CDR3 sequence reads: CAGLGGQSHEQYF. In DNA form, the CDR3 reads TGTGCCGGACTAGGGGGTCAGTCCCACGAGCAGTACTTC.

This clonotype showed up just a few times. The rearrangement uses TRBV20-1 and TRBJ2-5, with D unclear. Germline V gene sequence: CDR1 DFQATT, CDR2 SNEGSKA (reference sequence). This CDR3 has 14 amino acids. Trimming shortened V by 1 base and J by 2 bases, and 11 bases separated the two germline ends. The CDR3 spells CSARAQSAQETQYF. CDR3 nucleotides: TGCAGTGCTAGAGCCCAGAGCGCACAAGAGACCCAGTACTTC.

CDR3 region: CASSPAPLYEQYF. The CDR3 region has the DNA TGTGCCAGCAGTCCCGCCCCCCTCTACGAGCAGTACTTC. This chain joins TRBV6-1 and TRBJ2-7; no firm D call. V was trimmed by 5 bases and J by 3 bases, leaving 11 bases between them. Per the germline V gene, CDR1 is MNHNS and CDR2 is SASEGT. The CDR3 sequence is 13 residues long.

The rearrangement uses TRBV2 and TRBJ2-3, with unresolved D. Germline lookup yields CDR1 SNHLY and CDR2 FYNNEI. Between the trimmed V and J ends, which lost 1 base and 2 bases, there was a span of 10 bases. The CDR3 extends over 15 amino acids. The CDR3 protein is CASSEVIGTTDTQYF. CDR3 coding DNA: TGTGCCAGCAGTGAAGTGATCGGCACCACAGATACGCAGTATTTT.

This clonotype was counted ten times or more. The chain links TRBV27 to TRBJ2-1, with 11 bases aligning to TRBD2. The V and J ends lost 6 bases and 4 bases, in that order; junction bases with no gene match: 14. There are 18 residues in the CDR3. Per the germline V gene, CDR1 is MNHEY and CDR2 is SMNVEV (reference sequence). The CDR3, as DNA: TGTGCCAGCAGGCTCTACCCCCTCTCTAGCGGGAGGTACAATGAGCAGTTCTTC. Amino acids: CASRLYPLSSGRYNEQFF.

Many counts were recorded for this clonotype. The chain links TRBV10-3 to TRBJ1-2, with 8 positions matching TRBD1. The germline CDR1 and CDR2 sequences are ENHRY and SYGVKD. The CDR3 is 14 residues long. Germline trimming cut 3 bases from V and 2 bases from J; bases unmatched to any gene: 2. DNA for the CDR3: TGTGCCATCAGTGACAGGGGGCGAAACTATGGCTACACCTTC. Protein: CAISDRGRNYGYTF.

This clonotype was recorded at least ten times. The CDR3 here is CASSEWYEQYF. In DNA, the CDR3 is TGTGCCAGCAGTGAATGGTACGAGCAGTACTTC. V usage is TRBV25-1 and J usage is TRBJ2-7; no reliable D call. The CDR3 runs to 11 residues. Germline lookup yields CDR1 MGHDK and CDR2 SYGVNS. With 1 base removed from V and 4 bases from J, the gap between germline ends came to 2 bases.

The table lists this clonotype with many counts. The chain carries TRBV6-1 and TRBJ1-6; no clear D. Trimming pared 10 bases from V and 7 bases from J, leaving 14 bases between. The CDR3 is made up of 13 amino acids. The V gene's germline CDR1 is MNHNS and CDR2 SASEGT. The CDR3 is CATHGGLNSPLHF. The CDR3, as DNA: TGTGCCACACATGGAGGGTTGAATTCACCCCTCCACTTT.